These 5 T cell receptor beta chains were all obtained from the same sample, sequenced in a study of post-analysis software for immune sequencing data. Unique molecular identifiers featured in each of the TCR beta cDNA libraries. TCRdb reprocessed the PCR reads via MiXCR and lists one record per CDR3 protein. The table has some 800,000 distinct CDR3 sequences, under 60% seen once; the top ten hold roughly 4.5%. The antigens for these receptors are not known. General study findings and limits: Patients had higher frequencies than controls of a few TRBV segments, including TRBV5-6, TRBV5-1 and TRBV20-1.

The sequenced sample was blood. The receptors stem from a girl between 5 and 17 years old with multiple sclerosis.

The gene calls are TRBV2 and TRBJ2-3, with 7 bases that match TRBD2. V dropped 2 bases and J dropped 4; count of bases not matched to a gene: 6. Germline V gene sequence: CDR1 SNHLY, CDR2 FYNNEI. This CDR3 spans 15 amino acids. In nucleotides, the CDR3 is TGTGCCAGCAGTGAACTAGCGGCTGGGGCAGATACGCAGTATTTT. Translation: CASSELAAGADTQYF.

A few counts support this clonotype. The chain employs TRBV18 and TRBJ2-1, with 7 bases identical to TRBD2. The CDR3 has 17 residues. CDR1 is KGHSH and CDR2 is LQKENI in the germline V gene. The ends lost 2 bases at V and 4 bases at J; junction bases unmatched: 11. The CDR3 DNA sequence: TGTGCCAGCTCACCAGAAGAATTAGCGGGTGCTTACAATGAGCAGTTCTTC. It is translated as CASSPEELAGAYNEQFF.

The V call is TRBV13, the J call TRBJ2-1; no clear D gene. The CDR3 is made up of 12 amino acids. From germline, CDR1 is PRHDT and CDR2 FYEKMQ (reference sequence). V gave up 4 bases and J gave up 8 bases, with 9 bases separating them. The CDR3 DNA follows: TGTGCCAGCAGCTCCGGTCACCATGAGCAGTTCTTC. Translating gives CASSSGHHEQFF.

The rearrangement uses TRBV7-8 and TRBJ2-1, with no clear D. CDR3 length: 15 residues. Trimming removed 1 base at V and 5 bases at J, with 12 bases between. Germline V lookup: CDR1 SGHVS, CDR2 FQNEAQ. The CDR3 loop is CASSLGWTTDNEQFF. The CDR3 DNA reads TGTGCCAGCAGCTTAGGTTGGACGACTGACAATGAGCAGTTCTTC.

V and J are TRBV12-3 or TRBV12-4 and TRBJ2-3, with a weak D call TRBD2 (6 bases). V shed 3 bases and J shed 4 bases, with 11 bases lying between them. This CDR3 is 14 amino acids long. The CDR3 here is CASSFGGNADTQYF. The DNA of the CDR3 is TGTGCCAGCAGTTTTGGCGGGAATGCAGATACGCAGTATTTT.